One TCR beta chain is described in this entry. Profiles of TCR beta VDJ and CDR3 were generated from a genomic DNA template. TCRdb analysed the reads with MiXCR anew, one entry per CDR3 protein. Here the sample spans roughly 190,000 distinct CDR3 sequences, about half being singletons. These data come from a study of CD8+CD57+ T cells in acquired aplastic anemia. Germline V gene lookup returns CDR1 SEHNR and CDR2 FQNEAQ (reference sequence). The CDR3 totals 12 residues. V lost 5 bases and J 12 bases, leaving 16 bases between the germline ends. Input material: sorted CD4+, CD8+, or CD8+CD57+ T cells (not recorded which) from PBMCs. This sequence was found in a human donor in good health, serving as a control. The chain uses TRBV7-9 and TRBJ1-2; weak D call: TRBD1 (6 bases). CDR3 in amino acids: CASSTAGAGNTF. CDR3 sequence (DNA): TGTGCCAGCAGCACCGCAGGGGCTGGAAACACCTTC.